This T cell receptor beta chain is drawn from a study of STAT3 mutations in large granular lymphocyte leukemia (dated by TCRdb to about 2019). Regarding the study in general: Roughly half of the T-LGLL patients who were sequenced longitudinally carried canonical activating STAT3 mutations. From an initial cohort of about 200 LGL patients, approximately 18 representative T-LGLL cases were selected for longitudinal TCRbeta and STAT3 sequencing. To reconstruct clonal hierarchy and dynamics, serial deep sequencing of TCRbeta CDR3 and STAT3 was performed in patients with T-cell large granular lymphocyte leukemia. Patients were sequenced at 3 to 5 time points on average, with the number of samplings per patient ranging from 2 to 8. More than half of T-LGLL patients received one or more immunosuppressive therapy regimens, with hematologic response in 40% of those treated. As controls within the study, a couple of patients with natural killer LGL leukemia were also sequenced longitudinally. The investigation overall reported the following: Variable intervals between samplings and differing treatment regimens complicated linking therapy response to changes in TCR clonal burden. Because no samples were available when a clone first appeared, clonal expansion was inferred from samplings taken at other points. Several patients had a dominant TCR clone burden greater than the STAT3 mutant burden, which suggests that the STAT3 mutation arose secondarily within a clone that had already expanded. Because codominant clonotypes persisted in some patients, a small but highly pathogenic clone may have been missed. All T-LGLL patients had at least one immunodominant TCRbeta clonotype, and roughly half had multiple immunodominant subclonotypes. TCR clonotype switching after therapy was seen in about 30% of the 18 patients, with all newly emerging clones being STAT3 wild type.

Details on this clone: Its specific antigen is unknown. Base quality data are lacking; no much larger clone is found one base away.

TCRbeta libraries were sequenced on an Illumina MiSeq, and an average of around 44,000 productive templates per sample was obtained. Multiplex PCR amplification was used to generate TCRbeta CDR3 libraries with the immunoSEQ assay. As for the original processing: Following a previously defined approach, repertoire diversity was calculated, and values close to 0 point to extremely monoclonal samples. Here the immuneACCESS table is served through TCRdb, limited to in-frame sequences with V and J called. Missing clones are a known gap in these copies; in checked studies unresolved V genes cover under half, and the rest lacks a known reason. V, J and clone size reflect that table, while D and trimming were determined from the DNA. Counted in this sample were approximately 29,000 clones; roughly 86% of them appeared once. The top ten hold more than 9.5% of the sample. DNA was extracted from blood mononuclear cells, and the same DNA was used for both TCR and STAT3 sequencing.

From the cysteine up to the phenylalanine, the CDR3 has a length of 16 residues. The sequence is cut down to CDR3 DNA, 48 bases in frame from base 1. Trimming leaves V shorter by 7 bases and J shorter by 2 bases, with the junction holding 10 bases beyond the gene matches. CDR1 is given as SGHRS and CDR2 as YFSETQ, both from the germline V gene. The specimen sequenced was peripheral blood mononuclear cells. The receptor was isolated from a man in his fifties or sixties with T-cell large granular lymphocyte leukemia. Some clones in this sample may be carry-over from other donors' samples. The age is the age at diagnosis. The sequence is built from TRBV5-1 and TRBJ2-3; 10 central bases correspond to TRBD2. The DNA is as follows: TGCGCCAGCCGGAGGACTAGCGGAACCTCCACAGATACGCAGTATTTT. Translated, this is CASRRTSGTSTDTQYF. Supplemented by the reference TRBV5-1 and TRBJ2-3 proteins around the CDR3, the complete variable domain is KAGVTQTPRYLIKTRGQQVTLSCSPISGHRSVSWYQQTPGQGLQFLFEYFSETQRNKGNFPGRFSGRQFSNSRSEMNVSTLELGDSALYLCASRRTSGTSTDTQYFGPGTRLTVL.